This TCR beta chain was found in a study of T cells in Graves' hyperthyroidism and ophthalmopathy (dated by TCRdb to between 2018 and 2021). Notes on the research overall: Peripheral blood was sampled at the time of initial diagnosis, prior to any treatment. Following sampling, methimazole starting at 30 mg daily was given to hyperthyroidism patients, and high-dose intravenous methylprednisolone was given to ophthalmopathy patients. Thyroid tissue and blood T-cell repertoires from six Graves' hyperthyroidism patients were also compared in the study. The 100 or so discovery patients were randomly divided into training and test sets at a 7:3 ratio. A discovery cohort of about 100 patients, roughly 45 with Graves' ophthalmopathy and 57 with stable Graves' hyperthyroidism, was used to find distinguishing TCR V-J signatures. The paper reports TCR Vbeta CDR3 sequencing of approximately 140 peripheral blood samples: 40 to 45 ophthalmopathy, around 80 hyperthyroidism and 17 progressor patients. Prospective prediction of ophthalmopathy was tested in an independent validation cohort of 18 to 20 hyperthyroidism patients and 15 to 17 patients who later progressed to ophthalmopathy. Broad study findings and their caveats: No statistical method was used to set the sample size in advance, and investigators knew the group allocation. In validation, progression to ophthalmopathy was predicted by the model with around 71% sensitivity and roughly 76% specificity, a median of approximately 6.5 months before onset. Most expanded thyroid clonotypes (frequency above 0.001) were also detected in blood, suggesting blood repertoires may reflect thyroid immune responses. A model built on a 13 V-J signature distinguished ophthalmopathy from stable hyperthyroidism, reaching 85% to 90% sensitivity and around 81% specificity in cross-validation and 80%/75% in testing.

Unmatched junction bases come to 7, with V trimmed by 5 bases and J by 3 bases. The CDR3 covers 15 residues, taking in both the cysteine and the phenylalanine. The sequence is cut down to CDR3 DNA, 45 bases in frame from base 1. The germline V gene encodes CDR1 LNHDA and CDR2 SQIVND (reference sequence). The TCR beta CDR3 regions were amplified from RNA transcripts. The first round of RT-PCR for the TCR CDR3 was performed with the HTBI primer set and the Qiagen OneStep RT-PCR kit. A second multiplex PCR round built the libraries, followed by size selection and purification. Libraries were sequenced paired-end with 100 bp reads on an Illumina HiSeq2000. In the original analysis: SOAPnuke was used to process the raw data, removing reads that contained adapters or uncalled bases, had a mean Phred below 15, or lacked an exact match to the constant primer or identifier. High-quality paired reads were merged using COPE v1.2.5, and each unique nucleotide sequence was defined as a clonotype. MiTCR v1.1 was used to align the clonotypes against IMGT TRBV, TRBD and TRBJ reference segments. The analysis was restricted to V-J combinations with a frequency above 0.0001, which together covered over 99% of the repertoires. A TCS score was defined as the ratio of F50 (clonal expansion) to E x V (chaos), with BLOSUM62-based TCRdist applied between CDR3 peptides within each V-J. Welch's t-statistics and random forest reduced approximately 520 V-J features to under 15, which were used in a naive Bayes classifier (R e1071). The raw public reads went through TCRdb reprocessing: fastp at Q25, MiXCR clone calling, in-frame beta chains kept. Entries that share a CDR3 protein sequence are merged under the most common genes and DNA. None of the V and J calls come from the authors' own analysis; TCRdb made them. The sample table contains under 400,000 distinct CDR3 sequences; only one count was recorded for 18% of them. The ten most abundant clones make up around 15% of the sample.

This clonotype was detected many times. This receptor's antigen is unknown. No base quality values were provided; no much bigger clone lies one nucleotide off. Ophthalmopathy patients had moderately to severely active disease, Clinical Activity Score of at least 3, NOSPECS grade of at least 4, and duration under 3 months. Patients with uncontrolled infections, other autoimmune diseases, pregnancy or lactation were excluded. Diagnoses were based on clinical symptoms, serum thyroxine and TRAb, thyroid ultrasound and orbital computed tomography. Ficoll-Paque density gradient centrifugation was used to isolate PBMCs from about 10 ml of fresh peripheral blood. Total RNA was extracted with Trizol reagent, and quality was checked on an Agilent 2100 Bioanalyzer.

Sequencing was done on a sample of blood. This TCR was sampled from a woman in her forties with Graves' ophthalmopathy. The chain is made from TRBV19 and TRBJ2-7; 10 bases in the junction line up with TRBD1. The DNA sequence is given as TGTGCCAGTAGTCCTACCGGGACAGGGGACTACGAGCAGTACTTC. It translates to CASSPTGTGDYEQYF.